This T cell receptor beta chain was recorded in a study of cytotoxic CD8 clonotypes in ibrutinib-treated CLL. This clone was seen repeatedly, ten times or more. The CDR3 is 13 amino acids. CDR1 is KGHSH and CDR2 is LQKENI in the germline V gene. The ends were cut back, 2 bases at V and 8 bases at J, with 9 bases in the middle. Data came from immunoSEQ multiplex PCR; TCRdb stores just in-frame clones and leaves some out. The data hold 110,000 to 150,000 clones, with 76% observed a single time. Source: PBMCs, taken after 24 months of ibrutinib treatment. The rearrangement uses TRBV18 and TRBJ1-4, with D uncertain. The sequence derives from a human donor with chronic lymphocytic leukemia. The CDR3 region is CASSPGVREKLFF. CDR3 bases: TGTGCCAGCTCACCAGGCGTTAGGGAAAAACTGTTTTTT.